The 10 T cell receptor beta chains below were found in one sample sequenced in a study of shared T cell receptors in the human thymus. Repertoires were generated with immunoSEQ multiplex PCR, while TCRdb's copy carries only in-frame clones and drops some. The sample lists some 400,000 clones, approximately 95% occurring once. The sequencing sample was made of thymocytes. These receptors all stem from a human donor.

The sample holds one count of this clone. The chain joins TRBV7-2 to TRBJ2-1, with D unresolved. Trimming took 0 bases from V and 8 from J, leaving 17 bases between them. The CDR3 contains 16 residues. Per the germline V gene, CDR1 is SGHTA and CDR2 is FQGNSA. In DNA, the CDR3 is TGTGCCAGCAGCTTAGCGCGAAGGATATCGGTCTATGAGCAGTTCTTC. Amino acid sequence: CASSLARRISVYEQFF.

This clone turned up a few times. The chain recombines TRBV5-4 with TRBJ2-2; the match to TRBD2 covers 9 bases. Germline V CDR1 and CDR2: SGHNT, YYREEE (reference sequence). The CDR3 consists of 18 residues. Trimming at V came to 3 bases and at J to 6 bases, leaving 15 bases not matched to a gene. CDR3 sequence reads: CASSSYGSGSERPGELFF. The CDR3 nucleotides are TGTGCCAGCAGCTCCTACGGTAGCGGGAGTGAGCGCCCCGGGGAGCTGTTTTTT.

The chain has TRBV5-6 and TRBJ2-1; weak D call: TRBD1 (6 bases). Trimming shortened V by 0 bases and J by 0 bases, and 16 bases separated the two germline ends. Germline V gene data show CDR1 as SGHDT and CDR2 as YYEEEE. This CDR3 is built from 18 residues. The CDR3 is CASSLVGDKRTSYNEQFF. The CDR3 nucleotides are TGTGCCAGCAGCTTGGTAGGGGACAAAAGGACCTCCTACAATGAGCAGTTCTTC.

The chain recombines TRBV28 with TRBJ2-2; 12 nucleotides agree with TRBD2. V lost 6 bases and J lost 5; bases outside the gene matches: 4. This CDR3 contains 15 residues. Germline CDR1 is MDHEN and CDR2 is SYDVKM. CDR3 region: CASSRLAGETGELFF. CDR3 DNA: TGTGCCAGCAGCCGACTAGCGGGAGAAACCGGGGAGCTGTTTTTT.

The chain combines TRBV7-8 with TRBJ2-7, with a possible D match to TRBD2 (6 bases). CDR3 length: 16 residues. V lost 1 base and J 4 bases, leaving 17 bases between the germline ends. Germline assignment: CDR1 SGHVS and CDR2 FQNEAQ. The DNA of the CDR3 is TGTGCCAGCAGCTTAGAGGAGGGCGGGGTAATGTACGAGCAGTACTTC. Amino acid sequence: CASSLEEGGVMYEQYF.

The chain couples TRBV28 to TRBJ2-1; a possible D gene is TRBD1 (5 bases). Germline assignment: CDR1 MDHEN and CDR2 SYDVKM. The length of the CDR3 is 18 residues. Between the trimmed V and J ends, which lost 1 base and 2 bases, there was a span of 18 bases. This CDR3 reads CASSLLIRWGGAYNEQFF. The CDR3 DNA reads as TGTGCCAGCAGTTTATTAATCAGGTGGGGCGGAGCCTACAATGAGCAGTTCTTC. The entire variable domain, with the rest obtained from reference TRBV28 and TRBJ2-1, is as follows: DVKVTQSSRYLVKRTGEKVFLECVQDMDHENMFWYRQDPGLGLRLIYFSYDVKMKEKGDIPEGYSVSREKKERFSLILESASTNQTSMYLCASSLLIRWGGAYNEQFFGPGTRLTVL.

This sequence joins TRBV2 and TRBJ2-3; D ambiguous. Germline CDR1 is SNHLY and CDR2 is FYNNEI. Trimming left V 0 bases short and J 4 bases short, with 2 bases between. The CDR3 loop spans 12 amino acids. CDR3: CASSEAPDTQYF. The CDR3 nucleotides are TGTGCCAGCAGTGAAGCCCCAGATACGCAGTATTTT.

V is TRBV6-4 and J is TRBJ1-5, with unresolved D. The germline CDR1 and CDR2 sequences are MRHNA and SNTAGT. CDR3 length equals 15 residues. Trimming removed 2 bases at V and 0 bases at J, with 8 bases between. The CDR3 reads CASSDGSDSNQPQHF. The CDR3 bases are TGTGCCAGCAGTGACGGTTCGGATAGCAATCAGCCCCAGCATTTT.

The chain links TRBV7-8 to TRBJ2-3; 16 bases align to TRBD2. The CDR3 has 14 residues. Losses at the gene ends were 7 bases for V and 13 bases for J; bases not matched to a gene: 8. The germline CDR1 and CDR2 sequences are SGHVS and FQNEAQ. CDR3 nucleotide sequence: TGTGCCAGCACCGGGACTAGCGGGAGGGCCGGAGAGTATTTT. It codes for CASTGTSGRAGEYF.

The V and J genes are TRBV7-9 and TRBJ2-7, with unresolved D. This CDR3 has 17 amino acids. The germline V and J ends were trimmed by 5 bases and 3 bases, with 23 bases remaining between them. The germline gives CDR1 SEHNR, CDR2 FQNEAQ (reference sequence). The CDR3 DNA is TGTGCCAGCAGCCTGGGTGGGCGGCCCGGAACCCTCTACGAGCAGTACTTC. Amino acids: CASSLGGRPGTLYEQYF.